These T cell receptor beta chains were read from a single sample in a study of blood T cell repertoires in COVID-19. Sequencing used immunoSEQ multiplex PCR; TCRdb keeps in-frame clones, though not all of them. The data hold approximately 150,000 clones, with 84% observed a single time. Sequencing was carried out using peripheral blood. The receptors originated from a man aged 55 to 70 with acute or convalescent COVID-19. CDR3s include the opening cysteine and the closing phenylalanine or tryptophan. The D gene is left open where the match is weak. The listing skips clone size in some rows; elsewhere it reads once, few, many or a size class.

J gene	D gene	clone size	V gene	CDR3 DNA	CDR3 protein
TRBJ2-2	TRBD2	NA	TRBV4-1	TGCGCCAGCAGCCAAGGCGTAGCGGGAGACGCCGGGGAGCTGTTTTTT	CASSQGVAGDAGELFF
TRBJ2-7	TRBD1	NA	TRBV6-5	TGTGCCAGCAGAATGACAGGGGGACGATACGAGCAGTACTTC	CASRMTGGRYEQYF
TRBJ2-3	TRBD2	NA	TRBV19	TGTGCCAGTAGTATAGATGGGACTACCTCAGGGTGGGATACGCAGTATTTT	CASSIDGTTSGWDTQYF
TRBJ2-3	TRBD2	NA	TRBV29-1	TGCAGCGTTACCGACAGGGGTGGACTAGCGGGAGATACGCAGTATTTT	CSVTDRGGLAGDTQYF
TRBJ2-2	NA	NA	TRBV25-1	TGTGCCAGCAGTGATCGACAGGCCCCCACCGGGGAGCTGTTTTTT	CASSDRQAPTGELFF
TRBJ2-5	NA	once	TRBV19	TGTGCCAGTAGTATGGGTAGCCGGGAGACCCAGTACTTC	CASSMGSRETQYF
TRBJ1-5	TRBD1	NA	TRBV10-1	TGCGCCAGCAGTGATTCCCCCGGGACAGGGGAAAACAATCAGCCCCAGCATTTT	CASSDSPGTGENNQPQHF
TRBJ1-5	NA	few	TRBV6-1	TGTGCCAGCAGTGATACCCCAGGGGTAGGCAATCAGCCCCAGCATTTT	CASSDTPGVGNQPQHF
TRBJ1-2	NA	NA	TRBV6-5	TGTGCCAGCAGTTATCAACCCCCGGGGGATAGCTATGGCTACACCTTC	CASSYQPPGDSYGYTF
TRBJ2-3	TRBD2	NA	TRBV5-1	TGCGCCAGCAGAAGCGGTAGCGGGGGGGCCTCAGATACGCAGTATTTT	CASRSGSGGASDTQYF
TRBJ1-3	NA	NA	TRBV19	TGTGCCAGTGGGGGAGGCACTGGAAACACCATATATTTT	CASGGGTGNTIYF
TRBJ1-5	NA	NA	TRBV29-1	TGCAGCGTTCAAACCGGGGGAGGCAAGCCCCAGCATTTT	CSVQTGGGKPQHF
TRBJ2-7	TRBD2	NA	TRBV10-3	TGTGCCATCTCCGGGGGGGTAGAGCGGGAGTTCGAGCAGTACTTC	CAISGGVEREFEQYF
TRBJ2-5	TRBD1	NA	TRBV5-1	TGCGCCAGCCGTATGGGACAGGGGGTGGAGACCCAGTACTTC	CASRMGQGVETQYF
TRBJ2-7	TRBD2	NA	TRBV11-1	TGTGCCAGCAGCCCGGGACTAGCTTCCTACGAGCAGTACTTC	CASSPGLASYEQYF
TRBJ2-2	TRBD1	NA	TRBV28	TGTGCCAGCAGTAAAAACAGGGGGCTTACCGGGGAGCTGTTTTTT	CASSKNRGLTGELFF
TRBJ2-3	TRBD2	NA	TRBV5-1	TGCGCCAGCCGACCCCTGGGACTAGCGGGAGTGAGGGCAGATACGCAGTATTTT	CASRPLGLAGVRADTQYF
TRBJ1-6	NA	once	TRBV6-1	TGTGCCAGCAGTGAACGATTAACGGATTCACCCCTCCACTTT	CASSERLTDSPLHF
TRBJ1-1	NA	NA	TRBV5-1	TGCGCCAGCAGCTACAAACCACAGGGTTCCAACACTGAAGCTTTCTTT	CASSYKPQGSNTEAFF
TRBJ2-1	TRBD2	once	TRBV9	TGTGCCAGCAGCCCCCCGCCCGGGACTAGCGGAGACAATGAGCAGTTCTTC	CASSPPPGTSGDNEQFF
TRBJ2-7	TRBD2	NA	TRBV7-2	TGTGCCAGCAGCTTAGGGGGGGGTTACGAGCAGTACTTC	CASSLGGGYEQYF
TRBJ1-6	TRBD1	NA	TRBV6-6	TGTGCCAGCAGTCCCCCCGGGACAGAAACTTTCGAGATTAATTCACCCCTCCACTTT	CASSPPGTETFEINSPLHF
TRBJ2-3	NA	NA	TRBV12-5	TGTGCTAGTGGTTCCTGGACTACAGATACGCAGTATTTT	CASGSWTTDTQYF
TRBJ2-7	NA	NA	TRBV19	TGTGCCAGCGGGGGGGCAGGGGGCTACGAGCAGTACTTC	CASGGAGGYEQYF
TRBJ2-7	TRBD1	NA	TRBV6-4	TGTGCCAGCAGTGACTCTAGGCAGGGGGCGACGGGGAACTCCTACGAGCAGTACTTC	CASSDSRQGATGNSYEQYF
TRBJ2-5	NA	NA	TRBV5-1	TGCGCCAGCAGCTTCCGAAACCGCTTAGACAGAACCTCTCAAGAGACCCAGTACTTC	CASSFRNRLDRTSQETQYF
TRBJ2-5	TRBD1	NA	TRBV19	TGTGCCAGCAGCTTGCTCAGGGGGTCCGGGTTCCAAGAGACCCAGTACTTC	CASSLLRGSGFQETQYF
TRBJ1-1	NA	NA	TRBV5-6	TGTGCCAGCAGCTTGGTCGCTGGGGGGACTGAAGCTTTCTTT	CASSLVAGGTEAFF
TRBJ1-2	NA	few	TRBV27	TGTGCCAGCAGACCATCTAAACCCAGACAGGTGTACACCTTC	CASRPSKPRQVYTF
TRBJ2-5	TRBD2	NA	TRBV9	TGTGCCAGCAGCGGTGGGGGGGACCAGGAGACCCAGTACTTC	CASSGGGDQETQYF
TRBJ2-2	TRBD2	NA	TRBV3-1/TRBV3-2	TGTGCCAGCAGCCCGGTTGGGGATTGGACTAGCGGGGCAGACGGGGAGCTGTTTTTT	CASSPVGDWTSGADGELFF
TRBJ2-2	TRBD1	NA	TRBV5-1	TGCGCCAGCAGCTTGGACAGGGGGCCAACCGGGGAGCTGTTTTTT	CASSLDRGPTGELFF
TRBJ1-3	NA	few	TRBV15	TGTGCCACCAGCAGGGTGGGCGCTGGAAACACCATATATTTT	CATSRVGAGNTIYF
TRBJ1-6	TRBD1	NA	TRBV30	TGTGCCTGGAGTGCTCCGGGACAGGCTCTCTTCCCCCTCCACTTT	CAWSAPGQALFPLHF
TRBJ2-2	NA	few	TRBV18	TGTGCCAGCTCACCACCGAGCAGGGCCAACACCGGGGAGCTGTTTTTT	CASSPPSRANTGELFF
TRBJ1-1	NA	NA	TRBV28	TGTGCCAGCAGTTGGGGGGGTATCGGCACTGAAGCTTTCTTT	CASSWGGIGTEAFF
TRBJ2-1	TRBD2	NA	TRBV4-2	TGTGCCAGCAGCCAAGATAGCGGGAGACTGCACAATGAGCAGTTCTTC	CASSQDSGRLHNEQFF
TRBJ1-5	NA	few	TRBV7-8	TGTGCCAGCAGCTTAGTCTCTGTAAATAGCAATCAGCCCCAGCATTTT	CASSLVSVNSNQPQHF
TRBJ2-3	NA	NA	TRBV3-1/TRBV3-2	TGTGCCAGCAGCCAGTCGGGACTCACGCAGTATTTT	CASSQSGLTQYF
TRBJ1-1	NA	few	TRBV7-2	TGTGCCAGCAGCTTGCAGGTGGTTGTCACTGAAGCTTTCTTT	CASSLQVVVTEAFF
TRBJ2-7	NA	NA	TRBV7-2	TGTGCCAGCAGCTTAGTAGCGGTCGACGAGCAGTACTTC	CASSLVAVDEQYF
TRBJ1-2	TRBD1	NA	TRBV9	TGTGCCAGCACCTACGGGGTACAGGGGAACTATGGCTACACCTTC	CASTYGVQGNYGYTF
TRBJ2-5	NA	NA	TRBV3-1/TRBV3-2	TGTGCCAGCAGCCAAACCTCCGGGCAAGAGACCCAGTACTTC	CASSQTSGQETQYF
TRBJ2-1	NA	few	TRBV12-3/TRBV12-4	TGTGCCAGCAGTTTAGGGGGGGATGAGCAGTTCTTC	CASSLGGDEQFF
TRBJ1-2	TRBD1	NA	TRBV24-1	TGTGCCACCAGTGCCCGGACAGGGTATGGCTACACCTTC	CATSARTGYGYTF
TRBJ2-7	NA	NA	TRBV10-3	TGTGCCTCGGGCTCTGGGACACCCTACGAGCAGTACTTC	CASGSGTPYEQYF